This T cell receptor beta chain was found in a study of naive and memory T cell subsets. General study points: Naive and memory repertoire findings lacked a ground truth for validation. In naive cells, over 95% of TCR sequences were seen only once.

This clonotype was seen ten or more times. What it recognizes is unknown. This CDR3 has 15 residues. Germline CDR1 is MNHEY and CDR2 is SVGAGI. The V end was cut by 4 bases, the J end by 6 bases, with 16 bases between. Cells stained for CD3, CD4, CD8, CD45RA, CD27 and viability were sorted into four CD45RA/CD27 subsets. Sorting gates: effector memory CD45RA-CD27-, EMRA CD45RA+CD27-. Two oligonucleotides, mixed equimolar, formed the beta constant-region primer covering TRBC1 and TRBC2. Ligated cDNA was amplified by four rounds of PCR with nested alpha and beta constant-region primers and SP2. TCRdb recomputed calls from the UMI-ligation and nested PCR reads with MiXCR, one row per CDR3 protein. The sample carries some 30,000 distinct CDR3 sequences, around a sixth recorded once.

This chain links TRBV6-5 with TRBJ1-5, with D maybe TRBD1 (5 bases). This TCR derives from a human donor in good health. The specimen sequenced was effector memory CD4+ T cells from blood. Regarding subset: effector memory, CD45RA- CD27-. The CDR3 nucleotides read TGTGCCAGCAGTTCCTCAGGGTTCAGCGGTCAGCCCCAGCATTTT. Translating it yields CASSSSGFSGQPQHF.